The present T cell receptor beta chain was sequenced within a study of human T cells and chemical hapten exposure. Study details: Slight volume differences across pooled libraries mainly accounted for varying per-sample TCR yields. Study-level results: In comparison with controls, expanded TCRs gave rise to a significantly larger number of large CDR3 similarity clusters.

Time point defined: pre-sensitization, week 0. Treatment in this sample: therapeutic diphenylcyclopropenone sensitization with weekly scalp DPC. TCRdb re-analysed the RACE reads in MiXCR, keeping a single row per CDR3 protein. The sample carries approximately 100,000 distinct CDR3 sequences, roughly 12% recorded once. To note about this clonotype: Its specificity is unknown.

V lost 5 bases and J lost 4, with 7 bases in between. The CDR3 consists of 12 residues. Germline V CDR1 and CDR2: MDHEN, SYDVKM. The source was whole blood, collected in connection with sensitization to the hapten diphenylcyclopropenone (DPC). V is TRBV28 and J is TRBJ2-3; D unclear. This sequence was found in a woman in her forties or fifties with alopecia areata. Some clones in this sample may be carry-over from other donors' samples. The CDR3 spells CASSAAPDTQYF. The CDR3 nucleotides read TGTGCCAGCAGTGCCGCACCAGATACGCAGTATTTT.